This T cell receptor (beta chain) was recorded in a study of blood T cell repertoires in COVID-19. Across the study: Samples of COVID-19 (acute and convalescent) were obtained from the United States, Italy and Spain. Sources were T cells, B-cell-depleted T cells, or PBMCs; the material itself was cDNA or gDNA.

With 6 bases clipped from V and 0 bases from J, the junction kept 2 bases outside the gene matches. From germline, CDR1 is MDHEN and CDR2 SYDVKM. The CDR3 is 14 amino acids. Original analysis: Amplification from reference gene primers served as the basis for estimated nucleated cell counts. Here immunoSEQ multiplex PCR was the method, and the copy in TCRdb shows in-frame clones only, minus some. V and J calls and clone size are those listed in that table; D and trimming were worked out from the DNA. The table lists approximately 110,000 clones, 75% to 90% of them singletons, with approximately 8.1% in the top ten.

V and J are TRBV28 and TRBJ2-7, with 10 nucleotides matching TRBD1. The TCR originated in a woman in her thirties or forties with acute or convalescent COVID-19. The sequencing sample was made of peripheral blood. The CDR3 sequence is CASSRTGGSYEQYF. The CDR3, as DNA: TGTGCCAGCAGCCGGACAGGGGGCTCCTACGAGCAGTACTTC.